Shown below are 9 T cell receptor beta chains from a single sample sequenced in a study of blood T cells in healthy people across ages. Then a second PCR, running about 7 to 11 cycles, was carried out with a sample-barcoded 5' primer and a J-beta primer mix. TCRdb re-called the 5' RACE reads through MiXCR, storing one row per CDR3 protein. The data hold some 1.1 million distinct CDR3 sequences, with 35% to 45% observed a single time. The sequenced material came from blood. Receptor source: a man younger than 35 in good health.

This clonotype was seen repeatedly, ten times or more. The CDR3 is CASSQDEMVADGSEQFF. The CDR3 DNA sequence: TGCGCCAGCAGCCAAGATGAGATGGTAGCGGACGGGAGTGAGCAGTTCTTC. The chain is built from TRBV4-1 and TRBJ2-1, with D possibly being TRBD2 (6 bases). CDR1 and CDR2 from the germline V gene are MGHRA and YSYEKL. The CDR3 is 17 residues long. V was trimmed by 0 bases and J by 9 bases, leaving 21 bases between them.

This clonotype occurred once. V gene TRBV4-3 combines with J gene TRBJ1-1, with D hard to call. With 4 bases removed from V and 0 bases from J, the gap between germline ends came to 12 bases. From germline, CDR1 is LGHNA and CDR2 YSLEER. The CDR3 runs 15 residues. CDR3 in DNA: TGCGCCAGCAGCCGCGCCGGTAACCTGAACACTGAAGCTTTCTTT. Amino acids: CASSRAGNLNTEAFF.

The rearrangement joins TRBV20-1 to TRBJ1-2, with D possibly being TRBD1 (5 bases). This CDR3 is 15 amino acids long. Trimming stripped 6 bases from V and 2 bases from J, with 19 bases between. Germline V gene data show CDR1 as DFQATT and CDR2 as SNEGSKA (reference sequence). The CDR3 loop reads CSAEVRGNSNYGYTF. CDR3 nucleotide sequence: TGCAGTGCCGAGGTCCGGGGGAACTCAAACTATGGCTACACCTTC.

The chain recombines TRBV20-1 with TRBJ2-5; 12 bases align to TRBD2. The CDR3 covers 15 residues. Germline V lookup: CDR1 DFQATT, CDR2 SNEGSKA (reference sequence). The J segment lost 1 base and the V segment lost 6 bases, leaving 6 bases of the junction unmatched. The CDR3 DNA reads as TGCAGTGCCCAGACTAGCGGGAGACTCCAAGAGACCCAGTACTTC. Residues: CSAQTSGRLQETQYF.

This clonotype came up a few times. The chain recombines TRBV20-1 with TRBJ1-1; D gene uncertain. The ends were cut back, 6 bases at V and 3 bases at J, with 8 bases in the middle. Per germline, CDR1 DFQATT and CDR2 SNEGSKA (reference sequence). The CDR3 loop spans 11 amino acids. The CDR3 region is CSAGFDTEAFF. As DNA, the CDR3 is TGCAGTGCAGGGTTCGACACTGAAGCTTTCTTT.

The CDR3 loop reads CSASEQIYEQYF. In nucleotides, the CDR3 is TGCAGTGCTAGCGAGCAGATCTACGAGCAGTACTTC. The chain links TRBV20-1 to TRBJ2-7; unclear D gene. V lost 3 bases and J lost 3, with 9 bases in between. The CDR3 has 12 residues. CDR1 is DFQATT and CDR2 is SNEGSKA in the germline V gene (reference sequence).

The chain carries TRBV7-3 and TRBJ2-4; D remains ambiguous. The CDR3 runs to 13 residues. The germline CDR1 and CDR2 sequences are SGHTA and FQGTGA. V was trimmed by 4 bases and J by 10 bases, leaving 14 bases between them. CDR3 coding DNA: TGTGCCAGCAGCTCCGACCCGGGTAGGATTCAGTACTTC. This sequence encodes CASSSDPGRIQYF.

This clonotype was observed a handful of times. The chain links TRBV7-4 to TRBJ1-5; no firm D call. This CDR3 is 18 amino acids long. The V end lost 0 bases, the J end lost 1 base, and 16 bases lay between the germline ends. CDR1 and CDR2 from the germline V gene are SGHVT and SQSDAQ. CDR3 residues: CASSLAGSRSPSNQPQHF. The CDR3 nucleotides are TGTGCCAGCAGCTTAGCCGGATCCAGGAGTCCGAGCAATCAGCCCCAGCATTTT.

This chain connects TRBV7-2 to TRBJ2-3; the match to TRBD2 covers 9 bases. The ends lost 1 base at V and 1 base at J; junction bases unmatched: 3. In germline, CDR1 is SGHTA, CDR2 FQGNSA. The CDR3 extends over 16 amino acids. The chain's CDR3 is CASSLGGGAGTDTQYF. The CDR3 DNA reads as TGTGCCAGCAGCTTAGGCGGGGGGGCGGGCACAGATACGCAGTATTTT.